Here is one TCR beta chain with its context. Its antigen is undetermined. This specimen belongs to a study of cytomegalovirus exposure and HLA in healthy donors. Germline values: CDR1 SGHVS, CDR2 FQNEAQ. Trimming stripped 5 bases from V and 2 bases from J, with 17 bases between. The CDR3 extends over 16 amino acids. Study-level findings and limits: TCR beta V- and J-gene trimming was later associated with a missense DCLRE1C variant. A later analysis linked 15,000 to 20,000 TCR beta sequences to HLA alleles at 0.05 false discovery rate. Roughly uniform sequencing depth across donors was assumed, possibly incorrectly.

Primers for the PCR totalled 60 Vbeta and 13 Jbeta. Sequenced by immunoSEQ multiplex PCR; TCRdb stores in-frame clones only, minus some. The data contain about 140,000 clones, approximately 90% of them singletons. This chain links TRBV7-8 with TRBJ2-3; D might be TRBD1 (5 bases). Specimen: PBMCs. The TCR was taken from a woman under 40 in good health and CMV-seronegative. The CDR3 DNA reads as TGTGCCAGCAGCGCCCGGACCCCTGGGGCCACAGATACGCAGTATTTT. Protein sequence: CASSARTPGATDTQYF.